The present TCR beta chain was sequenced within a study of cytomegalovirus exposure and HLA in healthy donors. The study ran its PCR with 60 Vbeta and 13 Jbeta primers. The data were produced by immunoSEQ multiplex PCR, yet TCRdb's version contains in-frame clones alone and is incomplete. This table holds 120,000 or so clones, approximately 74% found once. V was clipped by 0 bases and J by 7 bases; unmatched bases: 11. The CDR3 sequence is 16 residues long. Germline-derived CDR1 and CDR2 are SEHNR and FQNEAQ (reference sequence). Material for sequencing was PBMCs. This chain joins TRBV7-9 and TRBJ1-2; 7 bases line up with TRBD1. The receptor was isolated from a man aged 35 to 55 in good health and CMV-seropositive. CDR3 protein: CASSLAGGQTTGGYTF. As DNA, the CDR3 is TGTGCCAGCAGCTTAGCGGGGGGACAGACGACCGGTGGCTACACCTTC.